The sequence of this T cell receptor (beta chain) was determined in a study of early T cells in non-severe SARS-CoV-2 infection (dated by TCRdb to the early 2020s). General notes on the study: Bulk RNA from unsorted whole blood was used for TCR sequencing, so alpha and beta chains could not be paired.

A word on this clonotype: Its antigen is still unknown. No clone much larger than this one lies a single base away; base qualities are absent.

The full study reports these points: VDJdb matching was skewed toward anti-spike CD8 responses and likely underestimated virus-specific expansions by missing private and CD4 specificities.

A case-control design nested within a healthcare worker cohort in London, UK, was used, with weekly nasopharyngeal swab PCR tests and blood sampling performed. Between 23 and 31 March 2020, the week of the UK lockdown, healthcare workers were enrolled and then followed up weekly for as long as 16 weeks. The CDR3 numbers 13 residues from cysteine through phenylalanine. The entry retains the CDR3 DNA only, 39 bases that are in frame from base 1. V loses 4 bases, J loses 2 bases, and the germline ends lie 11 bases apart. Looking up the germline V gene yields CDR1 SQVTM and CDR2 ANQGSEA. Libraries were constructed by 5' RACE. Data came from a NextSeq 500. Unique molecular identifiers were attached to individual cDNA molecules in the TCR library protocol so that sequencing error and PCR bias could be corrected. TCR alpha and beta chains were both sequenced, and the abundances of alpha and beta sequences in each sample were closely correlated with each other. Regarding the original processing steps: Decombinator V4 was used to perform V gene, J gene and CDR3 annotation of TCR sequences. TCRs were defined as expanded if a significant change between any two time points was detected under a Poisson model with p below 0.0001. Abundances of TCRs were expressed as counts per million after normalisation to the total number of TCRs sequenced in each sample. MAIT TCRs were defined by TRAV1-2 paired with TRAJ12, TRAJ20 or TRAJ33, and iNKT TCRs by TRAV10 paired with TRAJ18. VDJdb, accessed 1 November 2021, was searched for CMV, EBV and SARS-CoV-2 annotated TCRs, with TCRs annotated for multiple antigens excluded. TCRdb itself trimmed the public reads at Q25 with fastp, ran MiXCR and retained productive beta chains. Each entry merges the rows of one CDR3 protein and shows their most common DNA and genes. The V and J calls come from TCRdb's annotation, not from the publication. Within this sample are some 59,000 distinct CDR3 sequences, with about 10% of them counted one time only. The ten largest account for around 4.4% of the sample.

The sequence is built from TRBV29-1 and TRBJ2-5, with the D gene not clear enough to name. The TCR originated in an adult who was a healthcare worker with PCR-confirmed SARS-CoV-2 infection or an uninfected control (not recorded which). Sequencing was performed on whole blood. This receptor has the CDR3 CSVVGPAQETQYF. The nucleotide sequence reads as follows: TGCAGCGTTGTAGGCCCAGCTCAAGAGACCCAGTACTTC.